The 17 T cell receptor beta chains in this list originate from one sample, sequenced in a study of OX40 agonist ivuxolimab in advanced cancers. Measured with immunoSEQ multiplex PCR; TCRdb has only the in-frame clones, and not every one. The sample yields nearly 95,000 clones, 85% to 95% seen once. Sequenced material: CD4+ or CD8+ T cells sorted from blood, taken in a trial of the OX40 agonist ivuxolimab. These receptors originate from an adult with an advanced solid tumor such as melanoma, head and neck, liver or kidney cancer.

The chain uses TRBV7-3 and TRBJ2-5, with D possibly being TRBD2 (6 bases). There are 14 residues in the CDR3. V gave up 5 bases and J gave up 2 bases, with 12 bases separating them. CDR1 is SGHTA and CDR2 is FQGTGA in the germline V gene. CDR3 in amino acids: CASSRNGGQETQYF. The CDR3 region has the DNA TGTGCCAGCAGCCGCAACGGGGGTCAAGAGACCCAGTACTTC.

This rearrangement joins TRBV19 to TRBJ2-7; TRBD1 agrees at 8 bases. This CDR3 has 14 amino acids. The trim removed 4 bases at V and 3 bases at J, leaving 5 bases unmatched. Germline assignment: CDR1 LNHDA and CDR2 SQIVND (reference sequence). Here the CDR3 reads CASSNLGQGYEQYF. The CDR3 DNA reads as TGTGCCAGTAGTAACCTCGGACAGGGCTACGAGCAGTACTTC.

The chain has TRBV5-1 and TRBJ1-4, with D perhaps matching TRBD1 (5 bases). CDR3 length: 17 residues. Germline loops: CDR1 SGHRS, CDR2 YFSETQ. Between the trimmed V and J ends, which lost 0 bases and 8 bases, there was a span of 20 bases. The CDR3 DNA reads TGCGCCAGCAGCTTGGCCTACAGTCGTGGGGGAGAGGAAAAACTGTTTTTT. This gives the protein CASSLAYSRGGEEKLFF.

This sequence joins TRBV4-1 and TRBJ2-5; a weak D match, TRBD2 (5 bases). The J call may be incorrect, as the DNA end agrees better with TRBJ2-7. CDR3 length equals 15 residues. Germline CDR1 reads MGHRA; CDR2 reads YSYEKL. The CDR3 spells CASSQEMRVAYEQYF. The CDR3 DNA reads TGCGCCAGCAGCCAAGAGATGAGGGTAGCGTACGAGCAGTACTTC.

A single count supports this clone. CDR3 sequence (DNA): TGCAGCGTTCCTCTGGGAGCCAAAAACATTCAGTACTTC. Translated, it gives CSVPLGAKNIQYF. The rearrangement links TRBV29-1 to TRBJ2-4, with D uncertain. Trimming left V 5 bases short and J 0 bases short, with 8 bases between. Germline CDR1 and CDR2: SQVTM and ANQGSEA. The CDR3 is made up of 13 amino acids.

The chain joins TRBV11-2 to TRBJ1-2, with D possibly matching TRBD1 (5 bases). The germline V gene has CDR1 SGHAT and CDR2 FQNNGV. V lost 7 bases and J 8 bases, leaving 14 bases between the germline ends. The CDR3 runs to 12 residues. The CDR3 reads CASIPWGDGYTF. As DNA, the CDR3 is TGTGCCAGCATCCCGTGGGGGGACGGCTACACCTTC.

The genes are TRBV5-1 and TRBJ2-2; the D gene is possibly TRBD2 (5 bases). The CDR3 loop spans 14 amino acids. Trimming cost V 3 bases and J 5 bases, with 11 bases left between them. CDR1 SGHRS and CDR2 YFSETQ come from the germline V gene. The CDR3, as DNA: TGCGCCAGCAGCTCGTGGGAGAAAACCGGGGAGCTGTTTTTT. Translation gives CASSSWEKTGELFF.

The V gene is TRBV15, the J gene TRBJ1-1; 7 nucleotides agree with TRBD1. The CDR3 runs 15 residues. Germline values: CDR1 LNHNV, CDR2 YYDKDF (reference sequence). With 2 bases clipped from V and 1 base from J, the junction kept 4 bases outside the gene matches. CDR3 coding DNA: TGTGCCACCAGCAGACCCACAGGGGAGAACACTGAAGCTTTCTTT. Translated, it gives CATSRPTGENTEAFF.

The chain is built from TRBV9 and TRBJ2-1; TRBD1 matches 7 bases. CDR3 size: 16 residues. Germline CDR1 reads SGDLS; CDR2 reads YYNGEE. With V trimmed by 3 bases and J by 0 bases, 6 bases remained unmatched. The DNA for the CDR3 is TGTGCCAGCAGCGCTATGACAGGGATCTCCTACAATGAGCAGTTCTTC. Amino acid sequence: CASSAMTGISYNEQFF.

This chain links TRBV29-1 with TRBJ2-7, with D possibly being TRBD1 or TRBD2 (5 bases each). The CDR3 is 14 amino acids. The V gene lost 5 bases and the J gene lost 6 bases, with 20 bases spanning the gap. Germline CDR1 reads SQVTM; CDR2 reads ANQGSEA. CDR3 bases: TGCAGCGTTTTAAGTAACTGGGGGTCGGGCGAGCAGTACTTC. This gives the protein CSVLSNWGSGEQYF.

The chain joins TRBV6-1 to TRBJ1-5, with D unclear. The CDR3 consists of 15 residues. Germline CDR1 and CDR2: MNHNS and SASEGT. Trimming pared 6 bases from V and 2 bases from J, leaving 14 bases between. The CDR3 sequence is CASSQVGRGNQPQHF. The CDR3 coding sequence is TGTGCCAGCAGCCAAGTGGGAAGGGGCAATCAGCCCCAGCATTTT.

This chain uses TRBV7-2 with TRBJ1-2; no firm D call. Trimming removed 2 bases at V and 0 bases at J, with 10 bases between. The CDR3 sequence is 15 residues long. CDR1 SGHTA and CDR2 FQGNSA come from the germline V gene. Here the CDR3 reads CASSLIQAANYGYTF. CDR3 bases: TGTGCCAGCAGCTTAATTCAGGCCGCTAACTATGGCTACACCTTC.

The CDR3 DNA sequence: TGTGCCAGCAGTGAAGGAGGTGGGTGGGATGAGCAGTTCTTC. Translated, it gives CASSEGGGWDEQFF. V is TRBV2 and J is TRBJ2-1; D gene uncertain. Germline CDR1 and CDR2: SNHLY and FYNNEI. The V end lost 1 base, the J end lost 8 bases, and 12 bases lay between the germline ends. The CDR3 contains 14 residues.

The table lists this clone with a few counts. CDR3 sequence: CASSPTFGSNQPQHF. The CDR3 DNA reads as TGTGCCAGCAGTCCCACCTTCGGGAGCAATCAGCCCCAGCATTTT. The V gene is TRBV27, the J gene TRBJ1-5, with no clear D. From germline, CDR1 is MNHEY and CDR2 SMNVEV (reference sequence). Trimming stripped 5 bases from V and 1 base from J, with 12 bases between. This CDR3 has 15 amino acids.

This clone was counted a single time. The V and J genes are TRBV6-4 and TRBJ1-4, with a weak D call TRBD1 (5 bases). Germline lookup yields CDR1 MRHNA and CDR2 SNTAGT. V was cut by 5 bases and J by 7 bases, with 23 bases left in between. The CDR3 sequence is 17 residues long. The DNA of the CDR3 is TGTGCCAGCAGTCTTACCGATATCAGGGCCACAGTTGAAAAACTGTTTTTT. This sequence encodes CASSLTDIRATVEKLFF.

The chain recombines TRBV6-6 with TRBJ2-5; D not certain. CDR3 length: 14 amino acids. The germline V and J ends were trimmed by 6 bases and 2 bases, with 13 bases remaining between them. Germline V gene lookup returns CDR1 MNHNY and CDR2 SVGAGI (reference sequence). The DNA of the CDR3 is TGTGCCAGCAGCCCCGGTGGCCTACAAGAGACCCAGTACTTC. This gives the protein CASSPGGLQETQYF.

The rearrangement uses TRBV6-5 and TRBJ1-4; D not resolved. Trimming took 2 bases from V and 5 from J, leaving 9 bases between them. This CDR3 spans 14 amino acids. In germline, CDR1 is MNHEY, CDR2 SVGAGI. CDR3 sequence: CASSYTEGNEKLFF. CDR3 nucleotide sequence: TGTGCCAGCAGTTACACCGAAGGGAATGAAAAACTGTTTTTT.